The clone carrying this T cell receptor (beta chain) was observed a single time. Its antigen is as yet unknown. The data derive from a study of T cell responses to AZD1222 COVID-19 vaccine. General study findings and limits: At study baseline, merely a handful of AZD1222 recipients were seropositive. Across the whole spike, CD4 TCRs peaked at regions 160-218 and 743-854. Clonal diversity may have been underestimated in mostly white British donors.

The method was immunoSEQ multiplex PCR; TCRdb's version includes in-frame clones alone and lacks a portion of them. This table has over 95,000 clones, 91% appearing once. This receptor was obtained from an adult in good health. The source was peripheral blood, collected on day 0 of AZD1222 vaccination.

The CDR3 reads CASSIDRGGWDNEQFF. In nucleotides, the CDR3 is TGTGCCAGTAGTATAGACCGGGGGGGTTGGGACAATGAGCAGTTCTTC. V usage is TRBV19 and J usage is TRBJ2-1; 8 bases agree with TRBD2. The CDR3 runs to 16 residues. V lost 0 bases to trimming and J lost 5 bases; unmatched junction nucleotides: 6. Germline CDR1 reads LNHDA; CDR2 reads SQIVND (reference sequence).